This T cell receptor beta chain is drawn from a study of cytomegalovirus exposure and HLA in healthy donors. The repertoire was sequenced with immunoSEQ multiplex PCR; TCRdb's copy has only in-frame clones and lacks some. The sample lists a few hundred thousand clones; roughly 88% were seen once. Note on this clone: Its antigen remains unknown.

Whole-study findings and limits: In vitro assays verified that three CMV-associated chains recognized CMV antigens specifically. A classifier reportedly called cytomegalovirus status with high sensitivity and specificity.

Germline V gene sequence: CDR1 SGHAT, CDR2 FQNNGV. With V trimmed by 1 base and J by 5 bases, 2 bases remained unmatched. The CDR3 contains 14 residues. This chain links TRBV11-2 with TRBJ2-1; the match to TRBD2 covers 7 bases. The TCR sequence derives from a woman in her twenties or thirties in good health and CMV-seronegative. The specimen was PBMCs. CDR3 amino acids: CASSLGLAHNEQFF. In DNA form, the CDR3 reads TGTGCCAGCAGCTTAGGACTAGCCCACAATGAGCAGTTCTTC. The complete variable domain, with remaining parts taken from reference TRBV11-2 and TRBJ2-1, reads EAGVAQSPRYKIIEKRQSVAFWCNPISGHATLYWYQQILGQGPKLLIQFQNNGVVDDSQLPKDRFSAERLKGVDSTLKIQPAKLEDSAVYLCASSLGLAHNEQFFGPGTRLTVL.